This T cell receptor (beta chain) emerged from a study of blood T cell repertoires in COVID-19. Study as a whole: Sites across the United States, Italy and Spain contributed samples from acute and convalescent COVID-19. T cells, B-cell-depleted T cells, or PBMCs provided the cDNA or gDNA that served as material.

The authors' processing: Reference gene primer amplification in the assay estimated nucleated cell counts. Clones were read by immunoSEQ multiplex PCR, and TCRdb kept only the in-frame ones, dropping some. V and J calls plus clone size are reproduced from that table; the DNA served to infer D and trimming. This sample has around 100,000 clones, with around 87% found just once. CDR3 length equals 16 residues. Trimming cost V 2 bases and J 3 bases; bases outside gene matches: 3. The germline gives CDR1 ENHRY, CDR2 SYGVKD. The specimen sequenced was peripheral blood. V and J are TRBV10-3 and TRBJ2-7, with 14 bases aligning to TRBD2. The source of this sequence is a woman of 80 years or more with acute or convalescent COVID-19. The CDR3 DNA reads TGTGCCATCAGTGAGCCGGGGACTAGCGGGAGCTACGAGCAGTACTTC. Its translation: CAISEPGTSGSYEQYF.